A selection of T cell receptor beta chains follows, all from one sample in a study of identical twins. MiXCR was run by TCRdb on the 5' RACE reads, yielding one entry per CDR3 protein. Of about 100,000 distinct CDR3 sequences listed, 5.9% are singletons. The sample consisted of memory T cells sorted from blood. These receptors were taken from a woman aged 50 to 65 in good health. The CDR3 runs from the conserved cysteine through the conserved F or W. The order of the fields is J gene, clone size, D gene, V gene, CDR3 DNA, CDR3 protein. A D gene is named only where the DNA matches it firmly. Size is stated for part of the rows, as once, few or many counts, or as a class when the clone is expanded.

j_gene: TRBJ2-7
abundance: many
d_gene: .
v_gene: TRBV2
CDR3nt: TGTGCCAGCAGTAGGGACGGCTACGAGCAGTACTTC
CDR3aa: CASSRDGYEQYF

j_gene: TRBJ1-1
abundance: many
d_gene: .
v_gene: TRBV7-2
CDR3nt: TGTGCCAGCAGCTTAGATGAGGTGCTGTCCGAAGCTTTCTTT
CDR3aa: CASSLDEVLSEAFF

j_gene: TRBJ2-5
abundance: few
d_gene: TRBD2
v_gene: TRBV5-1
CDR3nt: TGCGCCAGCGCCGGGACTACGGGCGAGACCCAGTACTTC
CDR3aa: CASAGTTGETQYF

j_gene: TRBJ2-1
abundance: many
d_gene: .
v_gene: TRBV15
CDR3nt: TGTGCCACCAGCAGAGAAAGGGGGGGGTACAATGAGCAGTTCTTC
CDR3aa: CATSRERGGYNEQFF

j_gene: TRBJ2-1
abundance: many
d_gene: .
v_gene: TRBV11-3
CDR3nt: TGTGCCAGCAGCTTATATCAGGGGGGGAATGAGCAGTTCTTC
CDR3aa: CASSLYQGGNEQFF

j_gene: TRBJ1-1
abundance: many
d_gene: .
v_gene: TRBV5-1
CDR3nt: TGCGCCAGCAGCTTTGGAATGAACACTGAAGCTTTCTTT
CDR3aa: CASSFGMNTEAFF

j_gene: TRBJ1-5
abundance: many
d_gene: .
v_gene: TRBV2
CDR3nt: TGTGCCAGCAGTGAAACGGACCGGCCCAATCAGCCCCAGCATTTT
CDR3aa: CASSETDRPNQPQHF

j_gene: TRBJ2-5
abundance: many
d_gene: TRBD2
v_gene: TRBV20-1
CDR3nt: TGCAGTGCTAGGCGGGGGAAGGGGGAGACCCAGTACTTC
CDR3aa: CSARRGKGETQYF

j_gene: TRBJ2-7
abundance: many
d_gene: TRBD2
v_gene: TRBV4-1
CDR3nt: TGCGCCAGCAGCCAAGATCATCCAGCGGGAGTCCTTAGCTCCTACGAGCAGTACTTC
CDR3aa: CASSQDHPAGVLSSYEQYF

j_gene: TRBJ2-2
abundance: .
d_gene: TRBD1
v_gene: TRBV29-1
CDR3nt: TGCAGCGTACAGGGGAGATTGAACACCGGGGAGCTGTTTTTT
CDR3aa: CSVQGRLNTGELFF

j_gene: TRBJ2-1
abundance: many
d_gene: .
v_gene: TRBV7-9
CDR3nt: TGTGCCAGCAGCTTAGAGGGATTAGAGCAGTTCTTC
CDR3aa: CASSLEGLEQFF

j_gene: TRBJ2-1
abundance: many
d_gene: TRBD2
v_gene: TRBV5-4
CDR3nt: TGTGCCAGCAGCCCGACTAGCGGGAGTAACAATGAGCAGTTCTTC
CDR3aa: CASSPTSGSNNEQFF

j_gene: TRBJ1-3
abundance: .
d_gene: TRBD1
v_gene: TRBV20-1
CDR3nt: TGCAGTGCTAGCCCAAGGACAGGGGCGACCTCTGGAAACACCATATATTTT
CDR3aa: CSASPRTGATSGNTIYF

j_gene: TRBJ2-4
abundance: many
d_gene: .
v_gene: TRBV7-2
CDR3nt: TGTGCCAGCCTCCGGGACTCTCTAGCCAAAAACATTCAGTACTTC
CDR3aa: CASLRDSLAKNIQYF

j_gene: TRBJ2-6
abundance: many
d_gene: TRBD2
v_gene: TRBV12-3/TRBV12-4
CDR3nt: TGTGCCAGCAGCAAGGGTAGACTAGCGGGAGGGTCTGGGGCCAACGTCCTGACTTTC
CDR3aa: CASSKGRLAGGSGANVLTF

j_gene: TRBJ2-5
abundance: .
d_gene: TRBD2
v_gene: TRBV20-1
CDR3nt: TGCAGTGCCCCCGGGACTAGCGGGAGGAGAGAGACCCAGTACTTC
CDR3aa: CSAPGTSGRRETQYF

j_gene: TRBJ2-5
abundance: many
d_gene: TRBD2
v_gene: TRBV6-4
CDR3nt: TGTGCCAGCAGCCTTTATGGACTAGCGGGAGAGACCCAGTACTTC
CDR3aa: CASSLYGLAGETQYF

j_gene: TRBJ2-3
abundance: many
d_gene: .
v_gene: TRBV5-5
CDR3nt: TGTGCCAGCAGCTTGGTGTCTTTGGGGACAGATACGCAGTATTTT
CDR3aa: CASSLVSLGTDTQYF

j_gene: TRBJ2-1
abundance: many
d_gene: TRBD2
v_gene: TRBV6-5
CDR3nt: TGTGCCAGCAGTTACGGGACTAGCGGATACAATGAGCAGTTCTTC
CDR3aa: CASSYGTSGYNEQFF

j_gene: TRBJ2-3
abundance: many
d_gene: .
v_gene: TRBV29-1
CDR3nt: TGCAGCGGTATAACCAGTGGTTTTGGTTCAGATACGCAGTATTTT
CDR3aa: CSGITSGFGSDTQYF

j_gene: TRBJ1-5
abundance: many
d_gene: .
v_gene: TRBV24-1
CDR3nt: TGTGCCACCAGTGAGCGGGGCTATAGCAATCAGCCCCAGCATTTT
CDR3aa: CATSERGYSNQPQHF

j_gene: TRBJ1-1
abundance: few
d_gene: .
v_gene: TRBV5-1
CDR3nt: TGCGCCAGCAACCAACAATTCCCCGGGACACCCCAGAACACTGAAGCTTTCTTT
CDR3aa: CASNQQFPGTPQNTEAFF

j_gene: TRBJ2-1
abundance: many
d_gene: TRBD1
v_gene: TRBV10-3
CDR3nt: TGTGCCATCAGGGGGACAGGGGATAGCAATGAGCAGTTCTTC
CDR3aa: CAIRGTGDSNEQFF

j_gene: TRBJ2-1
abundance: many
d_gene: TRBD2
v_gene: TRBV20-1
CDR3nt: TGCAGTGCTAGAGATTGGGGACTAGTAGGGGGTGAGCAGTTCTTC
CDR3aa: CSARDWGLVGGEQFF

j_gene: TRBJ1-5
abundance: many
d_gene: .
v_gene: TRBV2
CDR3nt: TGTGCCAGCAGCATCTGGAGGGGGGTAGGAAATCAGCCCCAGCATTTT
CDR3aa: CASSIWRGVGNQPQHF

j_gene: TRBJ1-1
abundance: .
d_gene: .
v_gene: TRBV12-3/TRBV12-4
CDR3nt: TGTGCCAGCAGTTTACTCCCAGGCACTGAAGCTTTCTTT
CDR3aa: CASSLLPGTEAFF

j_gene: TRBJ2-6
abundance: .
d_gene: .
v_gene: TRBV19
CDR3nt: TGTGCCAGTAGTATGGACCTAGGCGCCAACGTCCTGACTTTC
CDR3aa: CASSMDLGANVLTF

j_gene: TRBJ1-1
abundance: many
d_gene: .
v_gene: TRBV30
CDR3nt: TGTGCCTGGAGTGGTGATATTGGCACTGAAGCTTTCTTT
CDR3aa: CAWSGDIGTEAFF

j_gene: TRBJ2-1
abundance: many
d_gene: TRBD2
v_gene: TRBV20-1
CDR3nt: TGCAGTGCCGATGGGACTAGCGGGCCAACTAATGAGCAGTTCTTC
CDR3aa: CSADGTSGPTNEQFF

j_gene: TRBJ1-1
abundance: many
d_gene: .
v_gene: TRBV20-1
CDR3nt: TGCAGTGCTTCCCCCGGGACGAGGAACACTGAAGCTTTCTTT
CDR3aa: CSASPGTRNTEAFF

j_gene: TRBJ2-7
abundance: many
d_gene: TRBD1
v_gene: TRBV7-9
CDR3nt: TGTGCCAGCAGCACCTGGGACAGGGGTTACGAGCAGTACTTC
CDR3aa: CASSTWDRGYEQYF

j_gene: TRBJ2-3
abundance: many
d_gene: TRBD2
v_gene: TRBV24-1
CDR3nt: TGTGCCACCAGTGATTCCACCTTTTCAGCGGGAGGGCCAGATACGCAGTATTTT
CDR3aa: CATSDSTFSAGGPDTQYF

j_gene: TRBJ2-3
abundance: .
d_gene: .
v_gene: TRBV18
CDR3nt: TGTGCCAGCTCACCACGGGGGGATACGCAGTATTTT
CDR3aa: CASSPRGDTQYF

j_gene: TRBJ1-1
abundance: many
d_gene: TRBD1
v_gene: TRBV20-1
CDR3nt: TGCAGTGCTAGAGACCTCCTAAGACAGGGTTTCACTGAAGCTTTCTTT
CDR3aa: CSARDLLRQGFTEAFF

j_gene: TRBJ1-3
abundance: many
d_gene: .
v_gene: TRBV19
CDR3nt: TGTGCCAGTAGTACGACAGGTGGAAACACCATATATTTT
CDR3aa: CASSTTGGNTIYF

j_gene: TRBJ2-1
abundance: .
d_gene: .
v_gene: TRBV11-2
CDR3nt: TGTGCCAGCAGCTCGCTGCACCAGGGCGCTGAGCAGTTCTTC
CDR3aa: CASSSLHQGAEQFF

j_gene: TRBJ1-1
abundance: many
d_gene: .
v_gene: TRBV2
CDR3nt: TGTGCCAGCAGTGAAGCGACCGGTGAAGCTTTCTTT
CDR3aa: CASSEATGEAFF

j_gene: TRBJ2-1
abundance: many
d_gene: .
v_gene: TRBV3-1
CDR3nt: TGTGCCAGCAGCCAACAAAGGTGGGATCAGGAGCCGGGGGTCTTC
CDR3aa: CASSQQRWDQEPGVF

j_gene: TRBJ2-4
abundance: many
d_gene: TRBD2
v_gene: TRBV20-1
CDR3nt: TGCAGTGCGACCGGACTAGCGGGAGGGCCCAACATTCAGTACTTC
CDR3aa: CSATGLAGGPNIQYF

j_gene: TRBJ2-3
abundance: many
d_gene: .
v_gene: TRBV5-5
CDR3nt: TGTGCCAGCAGCTTGCGAACATCAAACACAGATACGCAGTATTTT
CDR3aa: CASSLRTSNTDTQYF

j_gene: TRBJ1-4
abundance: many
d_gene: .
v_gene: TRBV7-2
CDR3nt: TGTGCCAGCAGCTTAGCGGGGGGAACTAATGAAAAACTGTTTTTT
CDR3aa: CASSLAGGTNEKLFF

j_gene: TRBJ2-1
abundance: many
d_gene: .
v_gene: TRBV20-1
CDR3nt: TGCAGTGCTATCTGGGGGACCTCTCTCAATGAGCAGTTCTTC
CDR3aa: CSAIWGTSLNEQFF

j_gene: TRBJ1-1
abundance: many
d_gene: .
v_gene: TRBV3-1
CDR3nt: TGTGCCAGCAGCCAAATTGGAGGGGCTGAAGCTTTCTTT
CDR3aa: CASSQIGGAEAFF

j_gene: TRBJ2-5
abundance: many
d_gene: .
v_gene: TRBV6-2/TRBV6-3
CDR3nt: TGTGCCAGCACCCCATTTCGCACCCAAGAGACCCAGTACTTC
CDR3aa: CASTPFRTQETQYF

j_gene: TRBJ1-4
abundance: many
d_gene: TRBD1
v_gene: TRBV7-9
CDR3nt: TGTGCCAGCAGCTTAGCGGTGGGACAGTCGCATAATGAAAAACTGTTTTTT
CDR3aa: CASSLAVGQSHNEKLFF